A single sample gave rise to the 8 T cell receptor beta chains below, sequenced in a study of lymphopenia after photon versus proton radiotherapy. Assay used: immunoSEQ multiplex PCR; TCRdb lists only in-frame clones, some missing. Of several thousand clones listed, over 60% are singletons. This material consisted of peripheral blood, taken from a patient treated with proton-based radiotherapy. The receptors here all came from an older man with esophageal cancer.

This clone rates as medium-sized. This chain uses TRBV10-3 with TRBJ2-7, with D maybe TRBD2 (6 bases). CDR1 and CDR2 from the germline V gene are ENHRY and SYGVKD. The length of the CDR3 is 12 residues. V lost 11 bases and J 3 bases, leaving 14 bases between the germline ends. CDR3 coding DNA: TGTGCCGTCGCAGCGACTAGCTACGAGCAGTACTTC. Protein product: CAVAATSYEQYF.

The V call is TRBV13, the J call TRBJ2-1; 10 nucleotides match TRBD2. The germline gives CDR1 PRHDT, CDR2 FYEKMQ (reference sequence). V lost 2 bases and J lost 0; bases outside the gene matches: 7. CDR3 size: 18 residues. For the CDR3, the DNA is TGTGCCAGCAGCTTATTGGGAACTAGCGGGGCCTCCTACAATGAGCAGTTCTTC. This encodes CASSLLGTSGASYNEQFF.

The CDR3 reads CASSQDRLAGGLGSTDTQYF. The CDR3 DNA is TGCGCCAGCAGCCAAGATAGGCTAGCGGGGGGGCTTGGCTCCACAGATACGCAGTATTTT. The rearrangement uses TRBV4-3 and TRBJ2-3; TRBD2 matches at 12 bases. The CDR3 contains 20 residues. V shed 0 bases and J 2 bases; nucleotides not matched to a gene: 12. Germline assignment: CDR1 LGHNA and CDR2 YSLEER.

The chain carries TRBV6-5 and TRBJ1-5, with D perhaps TRBD1 (5 bases). V lost 0 bases to trimming and J lost 4 bases, with 7 bases between them. This CDR3 has 14 amino acids. Germline V gene lookup returns CDR1 MNHEY and CDR2 SVGAGI. Here the CDR3 reads CASSYSSGNQPQHF. In DNA form, the CDR3 reads TGTGCCAGCAGTTACTCGTCAGGGAATCAGCCCCAGCATTTT.

This clone is labeled as large. The gene calls are TRBV7-3 and TRBJ1-3; D uncertain. The V gene's germline CDR1 is SGHTA and CDR2 FQGTGA. V lost 0 bases and J 0 bases, leaving 9 bases between the germline ends. The CDR3 sequence is 16 residues long. The CDR3 protein is CASSLTGGNSGNTIYF. The CDR3 coding sequence is TGTGCCAGCAGCTTAACGGGAGGAAACTCTGGAAACACCATATATTTT. Based on the CDR3 plus reference TRBV7-3 and TRBJ1-3, the full variable domain is GAGVSQTPSNKVTEKGKYVELRCDPISGHTALYWYRQSLGQGPEFLIYFQGTGAADDSGLPNDRFFAVRPEGSVSTLKIQRTERGDSAVYLCASSLTGGNSGNTIYFGEGSWLTVV.

The rearrangement links TRBV7-2 to TRBJ1-5, with D unresolved. The length of the CDR3 is 18 residues. Trimming cost V 4 bases and J 2 bases, with 21 bases left between them. Germline V gene data show CDR1 as SGHTA and CDR2 as FQGNSA. The CDR3, as DNA: TGTGCCAGCAGCTCCCGGGAAGGAGGACTTTATCGCAATCAGCCCCAGCATTTT. Translated: CASSSREGGLYRNQPQHF.

The chain couples TRBV27 to TRBJ1-5; unclear D gene. V gave up 6 bases and J gave up 4 bases, with 16 bases separating them. Germline CDR1 reads MNHEY; CDR2 reads SMNVEV (reference sequence). This CDR3 contains 15 residues. CDR3 sequence reads: CASRVWASGNQPQHF. CDR3 coding DNA: TGTGCCAGCAGGGTTTGGGCATCGGGGAATCAGCCCCAGCATTTT.

The chain combines TRBV6-5 with TRBJ2-1; 8 bases agree with TRBD1. This CDR3 has 15 residues. V dropped 4 bases and J dropped 1; count of bases not matched to a gene: 3. Germline V gene sequence: CDR1 MNHEY, CDR2 SVGAGI. CDR3 sequence: CASSSGQGSYNEQFF. The CDR3 region has the DNA TGTGCCAGCAGTTCTGGACAGGGTTCCTACAATGAGCAGTTCTTC.